This T cell receptor (beta chain) originates from a study of response to subunit inactivated influenza vaccine. Study results and caveats: Authors suggested few new T cells are recruited by each seasonal influenza vaccination.

This clonotype was observed at least ten times. Antigen specificity is unknown. A single record per CDR3 protein comes from TCRdb applying MiXCR to the RT-PCR reads. The data show around 490,000 distinct CDR3 sequences, around 8% seen once. The germline V gene has CDR1 DFQATT and CDR2 SNEGSKA (reference sequence). The CDR3 is 14 residues long. Trimming removed 3 bases at V and 3 bases at J, with 14 bases between. This sequence originates from a man aged 50-75 years who received an inactivated influenza vaccine. The sequencing used PBMCs from blood, collected roughly 24 months after vaccination. The chain combines TRBV20-1 with TRBJ1-1, with a possible D match to TRBD1 (6 bases). For the CDR3, the DNA is TGCAGTGCTAGTACAGGGTGGAAAGACACTGAAGCTTTCTTT. It translates to CSASTGWKDTEAFF.